This note documents a single T cell receptor (beta chain) sequence. The antigen this receptor binds is unknown. No quality values exist for individual bases; no much larger clone is one base distant. The treatment or condition label, as the study defines it: randomized to nivolumab then ipilimumab (arm A) or the reverse (arm B). None of the patients in the trial had previously been given DNA-damaging chemotherapy. Live CD3+CD8+ cells negative for CD19 and CD56 were sorted from thawed PBMCs on a FACS Aria II flow cytometer. The samples were obtained from melanoma patients enrolled in CheckMate 064, an open-label, randomized phase II trial testing sequential checkpoint blockade. Leukapheresis was used to collect peripheral blood mononuclear cells, which were then purified with Ficoll-Paque and frozen in human serum with roughly 10% DMSO. Purity of sorted blood CD3+CD8+ cells was verified at >95% immediately after sorting, followed by DNA extraction.

This sample is drawn from a study of sequential checkpoint blockade in melanoma (dated by TCRdb to the late 2010s). For context, the study as a whole: Patients were assigned by 1:1 randomization to either first-line nivolumab followed by ipilimumab (arm A) or ipilimumab followed by nivolumab (arm B). Maintenance nivolumab came after each of the two trial sequences. Overall results and qualifications from the work: The response-prediction model combining TCR metrics and mutation burden needs validation in larger, independent patient cohorts.

The immunoSEQ Assay was used to immunosequence TCRbeta CDR3 regions from genomic DNA. Genomic DNA was amplified by bias-controlled multiplex PCR before high-throughput sequencing. In the paper's pipeline: To quantify the absolute abundance of each unique TCRbeta CDR3 region, the sequences were collapsed and filtered. Clonality, defined as 1 minus Pielou's evenness, was calculated using productive rearrangements only. A previously published method was used to identify clones whose frequencies were significantly greater in on-treatment samples than in baseline samples. Held by TCRdb, this immuneACCESS table contains in-frame sequences only and omits some clones. Under half of the omission traces to an unresolved V gene where checked; the cause of the rest is unknown. V and J calls and clone size come straight from that table; D and trimming were deduced from the DNA. This sample gives roughly 11,000 clones in total; roughly 81% of them show up just once. Together, the top ten hold 10% of the sample.

The sequenced sample was CD8+ T cells sorted from blood (inferred from file names), obtained from a patient given nivolumab and ipilimumab in sequence. The TCR originated in a human donor with melanoma.

The sequenced DNA is TGTGCCAGCAGCTTTGGAGATGAATACGAGCAGTACTTC. Its protein is CASSFGDEYEQYF. The chain was built from TRBV7-9 and TRBJ2-7, with no confident D gene call. Trimming removed 3 bases from V and 4 bases from J, leaving 10 bases between the germline ends. CDR1 SEHNR and CDR2 FQNEAQ were looked up in the germline V gene (reference sequence). The CDR3 goes from the cysteine to the phenylalanine over 13 residues. Kept here is only the CDR3 DNA, which spans 39 bases and is read in frame from base 1.